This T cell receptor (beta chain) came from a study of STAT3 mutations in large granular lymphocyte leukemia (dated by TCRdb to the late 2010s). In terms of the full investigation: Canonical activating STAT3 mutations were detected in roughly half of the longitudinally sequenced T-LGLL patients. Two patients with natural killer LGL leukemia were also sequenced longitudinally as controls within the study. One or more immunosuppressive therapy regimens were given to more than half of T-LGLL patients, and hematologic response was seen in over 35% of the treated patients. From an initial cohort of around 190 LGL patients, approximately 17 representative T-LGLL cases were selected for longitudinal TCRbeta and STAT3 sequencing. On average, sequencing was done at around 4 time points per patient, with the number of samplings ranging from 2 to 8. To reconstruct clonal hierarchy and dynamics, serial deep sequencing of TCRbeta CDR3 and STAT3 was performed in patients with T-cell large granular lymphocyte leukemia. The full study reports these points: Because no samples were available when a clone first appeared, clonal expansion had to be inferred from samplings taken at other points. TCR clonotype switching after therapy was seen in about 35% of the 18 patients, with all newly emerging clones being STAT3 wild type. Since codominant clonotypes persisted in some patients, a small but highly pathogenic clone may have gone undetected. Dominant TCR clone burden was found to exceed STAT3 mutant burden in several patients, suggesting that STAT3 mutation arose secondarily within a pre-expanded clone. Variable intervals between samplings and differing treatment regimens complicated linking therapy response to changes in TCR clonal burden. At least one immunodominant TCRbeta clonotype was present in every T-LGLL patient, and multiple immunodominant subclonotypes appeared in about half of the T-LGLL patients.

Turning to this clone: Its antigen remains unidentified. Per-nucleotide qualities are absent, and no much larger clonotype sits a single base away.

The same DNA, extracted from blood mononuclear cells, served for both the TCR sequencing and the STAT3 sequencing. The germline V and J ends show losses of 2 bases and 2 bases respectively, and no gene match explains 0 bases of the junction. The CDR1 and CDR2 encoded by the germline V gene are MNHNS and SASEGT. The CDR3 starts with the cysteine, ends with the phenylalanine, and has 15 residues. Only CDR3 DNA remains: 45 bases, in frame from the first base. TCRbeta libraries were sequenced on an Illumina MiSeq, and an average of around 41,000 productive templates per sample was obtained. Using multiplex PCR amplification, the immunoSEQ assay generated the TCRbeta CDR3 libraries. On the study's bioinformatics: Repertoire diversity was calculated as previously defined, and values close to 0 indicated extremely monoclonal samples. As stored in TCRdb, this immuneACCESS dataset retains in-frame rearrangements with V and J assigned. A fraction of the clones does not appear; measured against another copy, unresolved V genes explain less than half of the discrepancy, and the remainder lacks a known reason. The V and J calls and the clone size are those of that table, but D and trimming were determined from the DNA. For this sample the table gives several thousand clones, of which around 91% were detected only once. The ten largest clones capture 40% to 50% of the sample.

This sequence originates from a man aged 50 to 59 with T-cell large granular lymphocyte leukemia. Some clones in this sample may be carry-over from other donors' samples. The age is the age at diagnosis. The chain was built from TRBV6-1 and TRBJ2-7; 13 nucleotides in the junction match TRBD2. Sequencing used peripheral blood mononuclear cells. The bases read TGTGCCAGCAGTGAAACTAGCGGGGGGGCCTACGAGCAGTACTTC. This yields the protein CASSETSGGAYEQYF.